Below, one TCR beta chain is given with its context. The antigen it binds to is not known. The CDR1 and CDR2 encoded by the germline V gene are WSHSY and SAAADI. The CDR3 measures 12 amino acids from cysteine to phenylalanine. No DNA is given. For every CD8+ T cell subset, around 300,000 cells were flow-sorted straight into RLT lysis buffer, and each subset was sorted in triplicate. To exclude memory contaminants, naive CD8+ T cells were stringently defined as CD45RO-CCR7+CD27+CD95-. Peripheral blood mononuclear cells were isolated from buffy coats using standard density gradient centrifugation. A FACSAria III was used to flow-sort naive CXCR3-negative and CXCR3-positive CD8+ T cells. Total RNA was extracted from sorted cells using an RNeasy Mini Kit. These data belong to a study of CXCR3-negative and CXCR3-positive naive CD8 T cells (dated 2019 in TCRdb). About the full investigation: In total, roughly 140 million TRB reads were obtained, which works out to roughly 1.5 +/- 0.3 million reads per library. For the TRBV-TRBJ cluster analysis, the naive subsets came from about five donors, while the memory cells came from 3 donors. Diversity and physicochemical repertoire analyses covered some eleven donors pooled from two independent experiments. General findings and caveats noted by the study authors: CXCR3 expression partially decreased after cryopreservation, so most assays used freshly isolated PBMCs. Both naive subsets had comparably high repertoire diversity, while memory CD8+ T cells had much lower repertoire diversity. Because surface CD5, which has been linked to self-reactivity in mice, was comparable between naive subsets, TCR interaction strength was also inferred from TRB CDR3 physicochemical properties. Within the same donor, TRBV-TRBJ usage looked similar between naive CXCR3-negative and CXCR3-positive cells, but memory cells had distinct patterns. TRB CDR3s from CXCR3-positive naive cells showed higher hydrophobicity (lower Kidera factor 4), lower energy, and higher strength and volume indices than CXCR3-negative naive cells.

The instrument given in TCRdb is NextSeq 550. The Human TCR Profiling Kit (MiLaboratory) was used to prepare UMI-labeled 5' RACE TRB cDNA libraries. cDNA synthesis used the entire amount of extracted RNA, and PCR amplification then used the entire amount of cDNA produced. Libraries were prepared in parallel with an identical number of PCR cycles. The paper's processing steps were these. About 57,000 +/- 9,900 unique UMI-labeled TRB cDNA molecules per library were extracted with MIGEC and MiXCR, with at least two reads per UMI required. Each library averaged approximately 40,000 +/- 10,000 functional in-frame TRB CDR3 nucleotide clonotypes without stop codons. After each sample was downsampled to 5000 UMI-labeled TRB molecules, VDJtools was used to calculate diversity metrics such as normalized Shannon-Wiener and Chao1. For the central five CDR3 residues, VDJtools calculated physicochemical properties weighted by clonotype size, namely interaction energy, strength, volume and Kidera factor 4. TCRdb reprocessed the sequencing reads and holds a single record per CDR3 protein sequence, with no DNA. Here the V and J calls rest on TCRdb's processing, not on the authors' analysis. The data table for this sample lists several thousand distinct CDR3 sequences. The ten largest clones represent around 1.3% of the sample.

The chain is encoded by TRBV10-2 joined to TRBJ2-1; TCRdb indicates TRBD1, and absent DNA this call remains unverified. This clonotype was sampled from a human donor in good health. Some clones in this sample may be carry-over from other donors' samples. The material sequenced was naive CXCR3- CD8+ T cells from blood. The cell subset or site label corresponds to: CD45RO-CCR7+CD27+CD95- naive CD8+ T cells lacking CXCR3 (TNR3-). The CDR3 is CASSPPSFEQFF.